This T cell receptor beta chain was documented in a study of post-analysis software for immune sequencing data. Study details: The study covered relapsing-remitting, secondary progressive and progressive-relapsing courses of multiple sclerosis. Study conclusions and caveats: Relative to controls, patients had several TRBV segments at higher frequency, with TRBV5-6, TRBV5-1 and TRBV20-1 among these.

Remarks on this clonotype: Its specificity is unknown.

The length of the CDR3 is 14 residues. V was trimmed by 3 bases and J by 3 bases, leaving 10 bases between them. Germline V gives CDR1 MNHEY, CDR2 SMNVEV (reference sequence). Presence of unique molecular identifiers characterized the TCR beta cDNA libraries. TCRdb itself ran the PCR reads through MiXCR, one entry per CDR3 protein. This table has a few hundred thousand distinct CDR3 sequences, 39% appearing once. V and J are TRBV27 and TRBJ2-3, with D possibly matching TRBD1 (5 bases). Sequencing input: blood. The clonotype originates from a girl aged 2-15 years with multiple sclerosis. The CDR3 DNA reads TGTGCCAGCAGTTTGCGACAGAAGACAGATACGCAGTATTTT. It translates to CASSLRQKTDTQYF.